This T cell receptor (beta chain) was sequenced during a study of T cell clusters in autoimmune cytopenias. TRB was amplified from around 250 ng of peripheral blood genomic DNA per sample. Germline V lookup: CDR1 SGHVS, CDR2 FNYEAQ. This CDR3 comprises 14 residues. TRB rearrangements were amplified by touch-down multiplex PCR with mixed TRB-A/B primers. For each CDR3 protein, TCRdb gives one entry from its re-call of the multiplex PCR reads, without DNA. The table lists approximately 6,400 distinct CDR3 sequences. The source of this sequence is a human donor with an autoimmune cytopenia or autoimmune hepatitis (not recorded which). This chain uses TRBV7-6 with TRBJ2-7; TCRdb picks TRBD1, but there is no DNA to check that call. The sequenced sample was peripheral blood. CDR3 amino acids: CASSLVGGGNEQYF.